Following are 3 T cell receptor beta chains from one sample sequenced in a study of cytomegalovirus exposure and HLA in healthy donors. PCR employed 60 Vbeta and 13 Jbeta primers. The method was immunoSEQ multiplex PCR; TCRdb's version includes in-frame clones alone and lacks a portion of them. The data show fewer than 100,000 clones, with around 80% seen just once and around 4% held by the top ten. Sequencing was carried out using PBMCs. These receptors came from a male donor in good health and CMV-seropositive.

The chain has TRBV28 and TRBJ2-5; 10 nucleotides agree with TRBD1. Germline lookup yields CDR1 MDHEN and CDR2 SYDVKM. With V trimmed by 6 bases and J by 6 bases, 10 bases remained unmatched. The CDR3 has 15 residues. CDR3 nucleotides: TGTGCCAGCAGCCCGACCGGGACAGGGGCGAAGACCCAGTACTTC. Translation gives CASSPTGTGAKTQYF.

The CDR3 DNA reads as TGCGCCAGCAGCATAAATCCGGGGTTGGTCGAGCAGTACTTC. Translated: CASSINPGLVEQYF. The chain carries TRBV5-1 and TRBJ2-7; a weak D match, TRBD2 (5 bases). The germline V gene encodes CDR1 SGHRS and CDR2 YFSETQ. The CDR3 is made up of 14 amino acids. The ends were cut back, 4 bases at V and 6 bases at J, with 17 bases in the middle.

This chain connects TRBV28 to TRBJ2-7; D might be TRBD2 (6 bases). The CDR3 is made up of 14 amino acids. Germline CDR1 is MDHEN and CDR2 is SYDVKM. Trimming took 11 bases from V and 1 from J, leaving 18 bases between them. The CDR3 bases are TGTGCCTCCAAGGGTGGGGGGACTTCCTACGAGCAGTACTTC. Its protein is CASKGGGTSYEQYF.